Below, 27 T cell receptor beta chains from the same sample are listed, as sequenced in a study of neurological immune-mediated disorders. In TCRdb, the 5' RACE reads were re-called with MiXCR into one record per CDR3 protein. The table shows more than 15,000 distinct CDR3 sequences, with 14% occurring only once. Sequencing input: CD4+ T cells from blood. Every receptor here comes from an older woman with HTLV-1-associated myelopathy (HAM/TSP).

The genes are TRBV19 and TRBJ1-4, with D hard to call. Germline loops: CDR1 LNHDA, CDR2 SQIVND (reference sequence). The CDR3 is made up of 16 amino acids. Trimming pared 5 bases from V and 7 bases from J, leaving 20 bases between. The CDR3 region is CASSARRAHRGEKLFF. The CDR3 nucleotides are TGTGCCAGTAGTGCGAGGCGGGCCCACAGAGGTGAAAAACTGTTTTTT.

This clonotype is categorized as medium-sized. The chain carries TRBV20-1 and TRBJ1-1, with a tentative D call TRBD1 (5 bases). The V and J ends lost 2 bases and 0 bases respectively, with 10 bases between them. This CDR3 contains 14 residues. CDR1 is DFQATT and CDR2 is SNEGSKA in the germline V gene (reference sequence). The DNA of the CDR3 is TGCAGTGCTAGATTGGGACCTATGAACACTGAAGCTTTCTTT. Amino acids: CSARLGPMNTEAFF.

This clonotype was counted at least ten times. The chain employs TRBV4-1 and TRBJ2-7, with 7 bases matching TRBD2. After removal of 1 base from V and 2 bases from J, the junction contained 11 bases not matched to a gene. The CDR3 contains 17 residues. Germline V gene data show CDR1 as MGHRA and CDR2 as YSYEKL. Here the CDR3 DNA reads TGCGCCAGCAGCCAAGGAATTGGGAGCGGGAATCCCTACGAGCAGTACTTC. Its protein is CASSQGIGSGNPYEQYF.

This clonotype was seen a few times. The CDR3 spells CASSEAGYEQFF. CDR3 in DNA: TGTGCCAGCAGTGAAGCGGGGTATGAGCAGTTCTTC. V gene TRBV6-1 combines with J gene TRBJ2-1, with unresolved D. Germline CDR1 MNHNS, CDR2 SASEGT. The CDR3 is 12 residues long. V was pared by 0 bases and J by 8 bases, with 5 bases between.

The table lists this clonotype with many counts. This rearrangement joins TRBV10-3 to TRBJ2-3, with TRBD2 matching over 11 bases. The CDR3 extends over 17 amino acids. Germline CDR1 and CDR2: ENHRY and SYGVKD. Trimming at V came to 6 bases and at J to 2 bases, leaving 10 bases not matched to a gene. The CDR3 region is CAIRKQGTSGSTDTQYF. The CDR3 coding sequence is TGTGCCATCAGGAAGCAAGGGACTAGCGGATCCACAGATACGCAGTATTTT.

Many counts were recorded for this clonotype. The rearrangement links TRBV5-1 to TRBJ2-2; D may be TRBD2 (5 bases). This CDR3 has 17 residues. Trimming cost V 0 bases and J 3 bases, with 15 bases left between them. The V gene's germline CDR1 is SGHRS and CDR2 YFSETQ. In DNA, the CDR3 is TGCGCCAGCAGCTTGGCCGGGCTAGCTCGCGACACCGGGGAGCTGTTTTTT. Translation gives CASSLAGLARDTGELFF.

Ten or more counts support this clonotype. The chain has TRBV11-3 and TRBJ1-1, with TRBD1 as a possible D gene (6 bases). V gave up 3 bases and J gave up 1 base, with 12 bases separating them. The germline gives CDR1 SGHNT, CDR2 YENEEA. The CDR3 contains 15 residues. This CDR3 is CASSFPKGGNTEAFF. As DNA, the CDR3 is TGTGCCAGCAGCTTTCCGAAGGGGGGGAACACTGAAGCTTTCTTT.

Concerning this clonotype: A clone one base away is much larger, so this may be a read error. CDR3 nucleotide sequence: TGTGCCAGCAGCGTAGCGGCTAGCTTTTCCTACGAGCAGTACTTC. Protein: CASSVAASFSYEQYF. V and J are TRBV9 and TRBJ2-7; a possible D gene is TRBD2 (5 bases). The germline gives CDR1 SGDLS, CDR2 YYNGEE. CDR3 size: 15 residues. Trimming stripped 0 bases from V and 1 base from J, with 11 bases between.

Ten or more counts support this clonotype. The rearrangement links TRBV20-1 to TRBJ1-1; D is uncertain. The germline CDR1 and CDR2 sequences are DFQATT and SNEGSKA (reference sequence). The CDR3 loop spans 13 amino acids. V gave up 6 bases and J gave up 1 base, with 12 bases separating them. CDR3 coding DNA: TGCAGTGCCCGGCGGTCAGGGAACACTGAAGCTTTCTTT. It codes for CSARRSGNTEAFF.

This clonotype occurred many times. CDR3 bases: TGCGCCAGCAGCTCAACTAGCGGGAGTGTGAGGGAGCAGTACTTC. It yields the protein CASSSTSGSVREQYF. The V and J genes are TRBV5-1 and TRBJ2-7; 11 bases fit TRBD2. The length of the CDR3 is 15 residues. Trimming at V came to 3 bases and at J to 7 bases, leaving 9 bases not matched to a gene. The germline CDR1 and CDR2 sequences are SGHRS and YFSETQ.

This clonotype was found many times. The V call is TRBV20-1, the J call TRBJ2-7, with 9 bases fitting TRBD2. The CDR3 spans 14 residues. V dropped 3 bases and J dropped 5; count of bases not matched to a gene: 8. Per germline, CDR1 DFQATT and CDR2 SNEGSKA (reference sequence). The chain's CDR3 is CSASGRGGNNEQYF. Written as DNA, the CDR3 is TGCAGTGCTAGCGGGCGGGGGGGCAACAACGAGCAGTACTTC.

This clonotype showed up many times. V is TRBV5-4 and J is TRBJ2-7; 8 nucleotides match TRBD1. In germline, CDR1 is SGHNT, CDR2 YYREEE (reference sequence). The CDR3 loop spans 15 amino acids. J gave up 4 bases and V 3 bases, and 9 bases lay outside the gene matches. The CDR3 coding sequence is TGTGCCAGCAGCTCTGCAGGGGGCCTAAGGTACGAGCAGTACTTC. Translating it yields CASSSAGGLRYEQYF.

The table lists this clonotype with many counts. This chain joins TRBV10-3 and TRBJ1-2; no clear D. V lost 4 bases and J 1 base, leaving 22 bases between the germline ends. The CDR3 sequence is 18 residues long. Germline V gene sequence: CDR1 ENHRY, CDR2 SYGVKD. In DNA form, the CDR3 reads TGTGCCATCAGTGGAGGACTAAGGGCAGAAACTATTAACTATGGCTACACCTTC. Translated, it gives CAISGGLRAETINYGYTF.

This clonotype was seen repeatedly, ten times or more. V usage is TRBV9 and J usage is TRBJ2-2; D is ambiguous. Germline CDR1 SGDLS, CDR2 YYNGEE. The CDR3 runs 13 residues. The V gene lost 4 bases and the J gene lost 7 bases, with 11 bases spanning the gap. The CDR3 coding sequence is TGTGCCAGCAGCCCGGCCGGAATCGGGGAGCTGTTTTTT. Amino acid sequence: CASSPAGIGELFF.

This clonotype has at least ten counts. CDR3 coding DNA: TGTGCCAGCAGCTTTGCGCTCAGCTCCTACGAGCAGTACTTC. Protein product: CASSFALSSYEQYF. The V gene is TRBV11-2, the J gene TRBJ2-7; D unclear. CDR3 length equals 14 residues. Germline assignment: CDR1 SGHAT and CDR2 FQNNGV. With 3 bases removed from V and 0 bases from J, the gap between germline ends came to 9 bases.

Within the sample, this clonotype is medium-sized. The chain employs TRBV4-3 and TRBJ1-2; D is ambiguous. There are 16 residues in the CDR3. Trimming removed 0 bases from V and 6 bases from J, with 17 bases in between. The germline V gene encodes CDR1 LGHNA and CDR2 YSLEER. CDR3 nucleotides: TGCGCCAGCAGCCAAGATGATCTCCTAGGCTCTGATGGCTACACCTTC. Protein product: CASSQDDLLGSDGYTF.

This clonotype was seen repeatedly, ten times or more. This chain connects TRBV11-3 to TRBJ2-7; tentatively, D is TRBD2 (5 bases). V lost 5 bases to trimming and J lost 5 bases, with 13 bases between them. This CDR3 comprises 13 residues. Germline CDR1 SGHNT, CDR2 YENEEA. The CDR3 loop reads CASSLGRGNEQYF. The CDR3 bases are TGTGCCAGCAGCCTGGGCCGGGGAAACGAGCAGTACTTC.

Many counts were recorded for this clonotype. This rearrangement joins TRBV5-1 to TRBJ2-3; D not resolved. The CDR3 is 14 amino acids. CDR1 and CDR2 (germline): SGHRS, YFSETQ. The V end was cut by 2 bases, the J end by 6 bases, with 13 bases between. CDR3 amino acids: CASSFQVDADTQYF. CDR3 coding DNA: TGCGCCAGCAGCTTCCAGGTTGATGCGGATACGCAGTATTTT.

The chain has TRBV19 and TRBJ2-3; D unclear. The CDR3 sequence is 15 residues long. Germline lookup yields CDR1 LNHDA and CDR2 SQIVND (reference sequence). V lost 2 bases to trimming and J lost 0 bases, with 9 bases between them. The CDR3 region has the DNA TGTGCCAGTAGTATATCCCATGCGAGCACAGATACGCAGTATTTT. This gives the protein CASSISHASTDTQYF. Combining the CDR3 with reference TRBV19 and TRBJ2-3 gives the whole variable domain DGGITQSPKYLFRKEGQNVTLSCEQNLNHDAMYWYRQDPGQGLRLIYYSQIVNDFQKGDIAEGYSVSREKKESFPLTVTSAQKNPTAFYLCASSISHASTDTQYFGPGTRLTVL.

V and J are TRBV20-1 and TRBJ2-7; 8 bases align to TRBD1. The CDR3 consists of 11 residues. In germline, CDR1 is DFQATT, CDR2 SNEGSKA (reference sequence). Unmatched junction bases numbered 3, after V lost 6 bases and J lost 5 bases. The CDR3 nucleotides are TGCAGTGCCGACAGGGGCCACGAGCAGTACTTC. Translation: CSADRGHEQYF.

The chain couples TRBV15 to TRBJ2-5; 8 bases match TRBD1. The CDR3 has 14 amino acids. V lost 5 bases to trimming and J lost 7 bases; unmatched junction nucleotides: 9. Germline CDR1 reads LNHNV; CDR2 reads YYDKDF (reference sequence). CDR3 region: CATSAGGPVGTQYF. As DNA, the CDR3 is TGTGCCACCAGCGCAGGGGGCCCGGTGGGGACCCAGTACTTC.

About this clonotype itself: This likely comes from a read error, as the CDR3 has no conserved phenylalanine or tryptophan at its end. Here the CDR3 reads CASSLDPKTEAFL. As DNA, the CDR3 is TGCGCCAGCAGCTTGGACCCGAAAACTGAAGCTTTCCTT. V and J are TRBV5-1 and TRBJ1-1; no clear D. This CDR3 has 13 amino acids. The ends were cut back, 0 bases at V and 5 bases at J, with 8 bases in the middle. The germline V gene has CDR1 SGHRS and CDR2 YFSETQ.

This clonotype was detected many times. Germline is not matched at one junction end, which may reflect a read error. The chain joins TRBV29-1 to TRBJ2-2; a possible D gene is TRBD2 (6 bases). Germline V gene lookup returns CDR1 SQVTM and CDR2 ANQGSEA. CDR3 length: 15 amino acids. The CDR3 sequence is CSIEEGARAAGELFF. CDR3 coding DNA: TGCAGCATTGAGGAGGGAGCCAGGGCTGCCGGGGAGCTGTTTTTT.

The chain is built from TRBV5-1 and TRBJ2-5; perhaps TRBD2 as D (6 bases). This CDR3 is built from 17 residues. The V and J ends lost 3 bases and 5 bases respectively, with 23 bases between them. Germline loops: CDR1 SGHRS, CDR2 YFSETQ. In DNA, the CDR3 is TGCGCCAGCAGCTCCGAGCTCGGGAGACCCGAATATGAGACCCAGTACTTC. Its protein product is CASSSELGRPEYETQYF.

This clonotype was observed at least ten times. V usage is TRBV6-5 and J usage is TRBJ1-4; 9 positions match TRBD1. V lost 6 bases and J lost 3; bases outside the gene matches: 2. From germline, CDR1 is MNHEY and CDR2 SVGAGI. The CDR3 consists of 14 residues. The chain's CDR3 is CASRDRGSNEKLFF. The CDR3 bases are TGTGCCAGCAGGGACAGGGGTTCTAATGAAAAACTGTTTTTT.

V gene TRBV6-5 combines with J gene TRBJ2-7; D is ambiguous. The CDR3 has 15 residues. The germline V gene has CDR1 MNHEY and CDR2 SVGAGI. V was trimmed by 5 bases and J by 3 bases, leaving 17 bases between them. CDR3 amino acids: CASSQPVTSLYEQYF. CDR3 sequence (DNA): TGTGCCAGCAGTCAACCCGTGACTTCTCTCTACGAGCAGTACTTC.

This clonotype was detected many times. CDR3 in amino acids: CATSSASGKYNEQFF. DNA for the CDR3: TGTGCCACCAGTTCTGCTAGCGGGAAGTACAATGAGCAGTTCTTC. This chain joins TRBV24-1 and TRBJ2-1, with 9 nucleotides matching TRBD2. V lost 6 bases, J lost 4 bases, and 6 bases stayed unmatched. Per the germline V gene, CDR1 is KGHDR and CDR2 is SFDVKD. The CDR3 spans 15 residues.